A single sample is the source of the 7 T cell receptor beta chains below, sequenced in a study of shared clonotypes between healthy human individuals. The method was immunoSEQ multiplex PCR; TCRdb's version includes in-frame clones alone and lacks a portion of them. The repertoire consists of 1,400,000 or so clones, with 97% to 99% occurring once and the leading ten covering 0.36%. Material: naive CD4+ T cells sorted from blood. The subset is: CD45RA+ positively selected. The receptors come from a young man in good health.

The chain is built from TRBV11-2 and TRBJ2-5; D is uncertain. Germline V CDR1 and CDR2: SGHAT, FQNNGV. Deletions cut 5 bases from V and 5 bases from J, with 12 bases between. CDR3 length: 13 residues. In DNA form, the CDR3 reads TGTGCCAGCAGCGTATACGTCGGGGAGACCCAGTACTTC. Translating gives CASSVYVGETQYF.

The chain employs TRBV19 and TRBJ2-7; 9 bases fit TRBD2. V gave up 3 bases and J gave up 5 bases; unmatched junction bases: 5. The CDR3 has 14 residues. Germline V gene lookup returns CDR1 LNHDA and CDR2 SQIVND (reference sequence). CDR3 bases: TGTGCCAGTAGTATGAGTAGCGGGAGTCACGAGCAGTACTTC. Protein: CASSMSSGSHEQYF.

The chain uses TRBV5-4 and TRBJ1-1; maybe TRBD1 (5 bases). This CDR3 spans 15 amino acids. Trimming took off 1 base at V and 3 bases at J, with 13 bases between the two ends. Germline values: CDR1 SGHNT, CDR2 YYREEE (reference sequence). This chain's CDR3 is CASSLFSTVHTEAFF. DNA for the CDR3: TGTGCCAGCAGCTTGTTCTCGACAGTTCACACTGAAGCTTTCTTT. Full variable domain (remainder filled in from reference TRBV5-4 and TRBJ1-1): ETGVTQSPTHLIKTRGQQVTLRCSSQSGHNTVSWYQQALGQGPQFIFQYYREEENGRGNFPPRFSGLQFPNYSSELNVNALELDDSALYLCASSLFSTVHTEAFFGQGTRLTVV.

This rearrangement joins TRBV5-1 to TRBJ2-7, with 9 nucleotides matching TRBD2. Germline V gives CDR1 SGHRS, CDR2 YFSETQ. With V trimmed by 7 bases and J by 2 bases, 7 bases remained unmatched. The CDR3 length is 14 residues. CDR3 sequence reads: CASHIAGATYEQYF. The CDR3 nucleotides read TGCGCCAGCCACATAGCGGGAGCCACCTACGAGCAGTACTTC.

The chain carries TRBV5-1 and TRBJ2-2; D call uncertain. The CDR3 has 20 residues. V was clipped by 0 bases and J by 2 bases, with 23 bases between them. The germline V gene encodes CDR1 SGHRS and CDR2 YFSETQ. CDR3 in DNA: TGCGCCAGCAGCTTGGTCAGCAGGATTGTCGTTTGGGGTAACACCGGGGAGCTGTTTTTT. This translates into CASSLVSRIVVWGNTGELFF.

The V call is TRBV2, the J call TRBJ1-5; tentatively, D is TRBD1 (5 bases). This CDR3 region has 16 residues. Germline CDR1 reads SNHLY; CDR2 reads FYNNEI. With 4 bases removed from V and 6 bases from J, the gap between germline ends came to 19 bases. CDR3 sequence: CASSGMVRGWTQPQHF. CDR3 nucleotides: TGTGCCAGCAGTGGGATGGTGCGGGGGTGGACTCAGCCCCAGCATTTT.

Turning to this clone: One end of the junction fails to match germline, which may point to a read error. The chain links TRBV15 to TRBJ1-1; D may be TRBD1 (5 bases). CDR1 is LNHNV and CDR2 is YYDKDF in the germline V gene (reference sequence). CDR3 length: 14 amino acids. The CDR3 region has the DNA TGTGCCACCAGCAGAGACCGCGGGGGTACTGAAACTTTCTTT. Protein: CATSRDRGGTETFF.